These 31 T cell receptor beta chains share one sample of origin, sequenced in a study of regulatory T cells in long-lasting Graves disease. Regarding time point: persistent/refractory GD, antithyroid drugs over 5 years with positive TRAb. The TCR library was prepared using RNA isolated from PBMCs. Libraries of TCR beta came from iRepertoire HTBI primers plus Arm-PCR of CDR3 regions. TCRdb itself ran the multiplex PCR reads through MiXCR, one entry per CDR3 protein. The sample contains about 470,000 distinct CDR3 sequences, about 22% of which appear only once. Sequencing used peripheral blood mononuclear cells (PBMCs), obtained when the disease was refractory, from a patient treated with antithyroid drugs. The receptors derive from a female donor with Graves disease.

In its sample, this clonotype was seen many times. In DNA form, the CDR3 reads TGTGCCAGCAGCTTAGGACTCTTGAATCAGCCCCAGCATTTT. This sequence encodes CASSLGLLNQPQHF. This chain connects TRBV2 to TRBJ1-5; D ambiguous. The length of the CDR3 is 14 residues. Per the germline V gene, CDR1 is SNHLY and CDR2 is FYNNEI. V lost 6 bases to trimming and J lost 4 bases, with 13 bases between them.

This clonotype has a count of ten or more. The chain combines TRBV11-2 with TRBJ2-7; TRBD1 aligns across 8 bases. Germline lookup yields CDR1 SGHAT and CDR2 FQNNGV. Trimming took 3 bases from V and 2 from J; bases not matched to a gene: 6. The CDR3 loop spans 15 amino acids. The DNA for the CDR3 is TGTGCCAGCAGCTTGTCCGGGACAGGAGCCTACGAGCAGTACTTC. Protein: CASSLSGTGAYEQYF.

Notes on this clonotype: At one end, the junction sequence differs from germline, possibly due to a read error. The rearrangement uses TRBV2 and TRBJ1-1, with TRBD1 matching over 11 bases. The CDR3 covers 15 residues. The V gene's germline CDR1 is SNHLY and CDR2 FYNNEI. The CDR3 DNA is TGTGTCAGCGGTAAGGAGGGGACAGGGGGCACTGAAGCTTTCTTT. Its protein product is CVSGKEGTGGTEAFF.

The chain employs TRBV20-1 and TRBJ2-2, with D uncertain. The V end was cut by 5 bases, the J end by 3 bases, with 10 bases between. The germline V gene has CDR1 DFQATT and CDR2 SNEGSKA (reference sequence). The CDR3 spans 13 residues. CDR3 sequence (DNA): TGCAGTGCTGCGAGTTCTGACACCGGGGAGCTGTTTTTT. Its protein product is CSAASSDTGELFF.

A word on this clonotype: A much larger clonotype is one base distant, so this may be a read error. V usage is TRBV2 and J usage is TRBJ2-4; 12 nucleotides line up with TRBD2. The end of the DNA aligns better with TRBJ2-5, so the J call may be wrong. Germline CDR1 reads SNHLY; CDR2 reads FYNNEI. The CDR3 is made up of 15 amino acids. This CDR3 reads CASSRTSGAQETQYF. CDR3 nucleotides: TGTGCCAGCAGCCGGACTAGCGGGGCCCAAGAGACCCAGTACTTC.

This clonotype was seen at least ten times. The chain joins TRBV27 to TRBJ1-2; D gene uncertain. The CDR3 spans 13 residues. V shed 0 bases and J shed 0 bases, with 2 bases lying between them. Germline CDR1 MNHEY, CDR2 SMNVEV (reference sequence). The CDR3 region is CASSLSPNYGYTF. The CDR3 DNA reads TGTGCCAGCAGTTTATCCCCTAACTATGGCTACACCTTC.

The V and J genes are TRBV10-1 and TRBJ1-1; TRBD1 is a possible D gene (5 bases). V was cut by 9 bases and J by 1 base, with 12 bases left in between. Germline CDR1 reads WNHNN; CDR2 reads SYGVQD (reference sequence). CDR3 length equals 13 residues. The CDR3 DNA sequence: TGCGCCAGAGGAAGGGGACCGAACACTGAAGCTTTCTTT. Translation: CARGRGPNTEAFF.

The chain joins TRBV28 to TRBJ2-2; 8 bases fit TRBD1. CDR1 and CDR2 (germline): MDHEN, SYDVKM. The CDR3 length is 19 residues. Trimming removed 3 bases from V and 3 bases from J; junction bases left unmatched: 15. This CDR3 reads CASSFWKLQGAPDTGELFF. As DNA, the CDR3 is TGTGCCAGCAGTTTTTGGAAACTTCAGGGGGCGCCGGACACCGGGGAGCTGTTTTTT.

The chain combines TRBV28 with TRBJ2-1, with 8 positions matching TRBD1. Germline V gives CDR1 MDHEN, CDR2 SYDVKM. Trimming took 5 bases from V and 0 from J; bases not matched to a gene: 9. This CDR3 contains 17 residues. For the CDR3, the DNA is TGTGCCAGCAGTCACGGGACAGGTACCGTCTCCTACAATGAGCAGTTCTTC. Amino acids: CASSHGTGTVSYNEQFF.

Ten or more counts support this clonotype. The V gene is TRBV28, the J gene TRBJ1-5, with TRBD1 matching over 8 bases. This CDR3 spans 12 amino acids. Germline trimming cut 11 bases from V and 4 bases from J; bases unmatched to any gene: 4. The germline CDR1 and CDR2 sequences are MDHEN and SYDVKM. The CDR3 sequence: CAGHRGNQPQHF. CDR3 in DNA: TGTGCCGGCCACAGGGGGAATCAGCCCCAGCATTTT. Full variable domain (missing parts from reference TRBV28 and TRBJ1-5): DVKVTQSSRYLVKRTGEKVFLECVQDMDHENMFWYRQDPGLGLRLIYFSYDVKMKEKGDIPEGYSVSREKKERFSLILESASTNQTSMYLCAGHRGNQPQHFGDGTRLSIL.

The V gene is TRBV6-1, the J gene TRBJ2-7, with 8 bases fitting TRBD2. The ends lost 6 bases at V and 3 bases at J; junction bases unmatched: 10. The germline CDR1 and CDR2 sequences are MNHNS and SASEGT. The CDR3 totals 15 residues. The CDR3 loop reads CASRLTGLGGYEQYF. The CDR3 nucleotides are TGTGCCAGCAGGCTGACGGGACTAGGGGGCTACGAGCAGTACTTC.

This chain connects TRBV4-1 to TRBJ1-5, with D possibly TRBD1 on 6 matching bases. The germline CDR1 and CDR2 sequences are MGHRA and YSYEKL. Trimming pared 0 bases from V and 2 bases from J, leaving 11 bases between. This CDR3 region has 16 residues. The CDR3 sequence: CASSQEGAHGNQPQHF. CDR3 bases: TGCGCCAGCAGCCAAGAGGGGGCACATGGCAATCAGCCCCAGCATTTT.

About this clonotype itself: A much larger clone lies a single base off, so this may be a read error. The V and J genes are TRBV7-2 and TRBJ2-5; 8 nucleotides match TRBD2. Germline V gives CDR1 SGHTA, CDR2 FQGNSA. There are 15 residues in the CDR3. DNA for the CDR3: TGTGCCGGCAGCTTGATCGCGGGGGGAAAAGAGACCCAGTACTTC. This encodes CAGSLIAGGKETQYF.

This chain joins TRBV28 and TRBJ2-1, with 8 bases fitting TRBD2. V shed 5 bases, J shed 2 bases, and the junction held 5 bases outside the gene matches. CDR3 size: 15 residues. CDR1 is MDHEN and CDR2 is SYDVKM in the germline V gene. CDR3 region: CASSPQRETYNEQFF. CDR3 nucleotide sequence: TGTGCCAGCAGTCCCCAGCGGGAGACCTACAATGAGCAGTTCTTC.

The CDR3 spells CASSSPGTDEKLFF. CDR3 sequence (DNA): TGTGCCAGCAGTAGCCCCGGGACGGATGAAAAACTGTTTTTT. The chain carries TRBV6-1 and TRBJ1-4; D might be TRBD1 (5 bases). Germline values: CDR1 MNHNS, CDR2 SASEGT. V dropped 5 bases and J dropped 6 bases, with 13 bases sitting between them. This CDR3 is built from 14 residues.

In this sample, this clonotype turned up many times. This chain connects TRBV11-2 to TRBJ2-5; tentative D call: TRBD1 (6 bases). This CDR3 is built from 14 residues. The ends were cut back, 1 base at V and 3 bases at J, with 9 bases in the middle. The germline gives CDR1 SGHAT, CDR2 FQNNGV. CDR3 amino acids: CASSLAAGEETQYF. The CDR3 nucleotides read TGTGCCAGCAGCTTAGCGGCAGGGGAAGAGACCCAGTACTTC. Filled out from reference TRBV11-2 and TRBJ2-5, the complete variable domain reads EAGVAQSPRYKIIEKRQSVAFWCNPISGHATLYWYQQILGQGPKLLIQFQNNGVVDDSQLPKDRFSAERLKGVDSTLKIQPAKLEDSAVYLCASSLAAGEETQYFGPGTRLLVL.

A few counts support this clonotype. This chain uses TRBV30 with TRBJ1-4; possible D gene TRBD1, 5 bases. The CDR3 extends over 12 amino acids. Trimming took off 1 base at V and 5 bases at J, with 5 bases between the two ends. The germline gives CDR1 GTSNPN, CDR2 SVGIG (reference sequence). CDR3 region: CAWSGDNEKLFF. CDR3 nucleotides: TGTGCCTGGAGTGGGGACAATGAAAAACTGTTTTTT.

This clonotype appeared many times. The chain joins TRBV4-1 to TRBJ2-5; D uncertain. Germline V CDR1 and CDR2: MGHRA, YSYEKL. The V end was cut by 0 bases, the J end by 3 bases, with 5 bases between. The CDR3 runs to 13 residues. CDR3 region: CASSQDQEETQYF. The DNA for the CDR3 is TGCGCCAGCAGCCAAGACCAAGAAGAGACCCAGTACTTC.

This clonotype showed up many times. The chain couples TRBV6-5 to TRBJ2-7; D is ambiguous. V lost 2 bases and J lost 1, with 12 bases in between. Germline V gives CDR1 MNHEY, CDR2 SVGAGI. The CDR3 covers 15 residues. The CDR3 here is CASSYRQSESYEQYF. The CDR3 DNA reads TGTGCCAGCAGTTACCGGCAGAGTGAGTCCTACGAGCAGTACTTC.

This chain connects TRBV30 to TRBJ1-2; D is undetermined. The CDR3 contains 13 residues. With 3 bases removed from V and 9 bases from J, the gap between germline ends came to 17 bases. The germline V gene has CDR1 GTSNPN and CDR2 SVGIG (reference sequence). The CDR3 DNA reads TGTGCCTGGAGAAAGGGAATATCGGGCAGCTACACCTTC. Its translation is CAWRKGISGSYTF.

This clonotype showed up just a few times. The V gene is TRBV20-1, the J gene TRBJ1-5; D is unresolved. Germline V lookup: CDR1 DFQATT, CDR2 SNEGSKA (reference sequence). V lost 1 base to trimming and J lost 1 base, with 20 bases between them. The length of the CDR3 is 18 residues. CDR3 in amino acids: CSARVDQVLSESNQPQHF. CDR3 DNA: TGCAGTGCTAGAGTAGACCAGGTCCTCTCGGAGAGCAATCAGCCCCAGCATTTT.

This clonotype was counted ten times or more. The V gene is TRBV7-2, the J gene TRBJ2-7; D assignment may be TRBD1 or TRBD2 (7 bases each). Trimming removed 6 bases at V and 0 bases at J, with 15 bases between. Germline V gives CDR1 SGHTA, CDR2 FQGNSA. The CDR3 is made up of 15 amino acids. CDR3 coding DNA: TGTGCCAGCAGTTCCAGCGGGACAGACTCCTACGAGCAGTACTTC. Its protein is CASSSSGTDSYEQYF.

This clonotype turned up a few times. This may arise from a read error, as a much more abundant clone is one base away. The conserved phenylalanine or tryptophan is not found at the CDR3 terminus, so this likely reflects a read error. The gene calls are TRBV28 and TRBJ1-2, with unresolved D. CDR3 size: 10 residues. Per the germline V gene, CDR1 is MDHEN and CDR2 is SYDVKM. V gave up 7 bases and J gave up 7 bases, with 7 bases separating them. CDR3: CASKSAGYTS. The DNA for the CDR3 is TGTGCCAGCAAGTCGGCTGGCTACACCTCC.

The V gene is TRBV5-6, the J gene TRBJ1-1, with D maybe TRBD1 (5 bases). CDR3 length: 12 residues. Looked up from germline, CDR1 is SGHDT and CDR2 is YYEEEE. V was shortened by 4 bases and J by 7 bases, with 11 bases between the two germline ends. CDR3 amino acids: CASSASGNEAFF. The CDR3 DNA follows: TGTGCCAGCAGCGCGTCAGGGAATGAAGCTTTCTTT.

This clonotype was seen at least ten times. J is TRBJ1-2 and V is TRBV7-2, with a weak D call TRBD1 (5 bases). The germline V and J ends were trimmed by 5 bases and 2 bases, with 18 bases remaining between them. Germline CDR1 SGHTA, CDR2 FQGNSA. CDR3 length: 16 amino acids. CDR3 in DNA: TGTGCCAGCAGCCCCGGCCTGGCCCACAGGAACTATGGCTACACCTTC. It yields the protein CASSPGLAHRNYGYTF.

The chain carries TRBV9 and TRBJ1-1; no firm D call. Germline CDR1 SGDLS, CDR2 YYNGEE. The V end lost 4 bases, the J end lost 6 bases, and 16 bases lay between the germline ends. This CDR3 comprises 14 residues. The CDR3 loop reads CASSPLLGASEAFF. CDR3 DNA: TGTGCCAGCAGCCCCCTCTTAGGTGCTTCTGAAGCTTTCTTT.

There are a few counts of this clonotype. The rearrangement joins TRBV19 to TRBJ2-7; 7 nucleotides agree with TRBD1. The CDR3 is 15 residues long. Germline V gene lookup returns CDR1 LNHDA and CDR2 SQIVND (reference sequence). Trimming took 7 bases from V and 1 from J; bases not matched to a gene: 10. CDR3 sequence reads: CASKRDSEVSYEQYF. DNA for the CDR3: TGTGCCAGTAAACGGGACAGTGAGGTATCCTACGAGCAGTACTTC.

This chain connects TRBV28 to TRBJ2-3; D is possibly TRBD2 (5 bases). V lost 3 bases, J lost 2 bases, and 18 bases lay in between. The CDR3 sequence is 17 residues long. CDR1 is MDHEN, CDR2 SYDVKM, per germline. CDR3 amino acids: CASSFLWRRRTTDTQYF. The CDR3 nucleotides are TGTGCCAGCAGTTTTCTCTGGCGGAGGAGGACCACAGATACGCAGTATTTT.

As regards this clonotype: A junction end diverges from the germline sequence, so it may reflect a read error. The chain recombines TRBV7-9 with TRBJ2-2; 9 bases align to TRBD1. Germline V lookup: CDR1 SEHNR, CDR2 FQNEAQ (reference sequence). The CDR3 has 14 residues. The CDR3 DNA reads as TGTGCCAGCAGCCCGACAGGGGGTACCGGGGAGCTGTCTTTT. Its protein is CASSPTGGTGELSF.

At least ten counts were recorded for this clonotype. V gene TRBV27 combines with J gene TRBJ2-5; 7 nucleotides match TRBD2. V was clipped by 5 bases and J by 5 bases; unmatched bases: 11. The CDR3 sequence is 15 residues long. The germline V gene has CDR1 MNHEY and CDR2 SMNVEV (reference sequence). The CDR3 here is CASSPRTRRGETQYF. For the CDR3, the DNA is TGTGCCAGCAGTCCGCGGACTAGGAGGGGCGAGACCCAGTACTTC.

This clonotype showed up just a few times. The gene calls are TRBV3-1 and TRBJ1-1, with D hard to call. The germline V and J ends were trimmed by 4 bases and 3 bases, with 3 bases remaining between them. Germline lookup yields CDR1 LGHDT and CDR2 YNNKEL (reference sequence). The CDR3 is 11 residues long. The CDR3 spells CASSRHTEAFF. The CDR3 DNA is TGTGCCAGCAGCCGACACACTGAAGCTTTCTTT.